This T cell receptor (beta chain) was profiled in a study of CD8 T cells in Susac syndrome. With random hexamers, reverse transcription was performed on about 0.5 to 1 ug of RNA. TCRdb reprocessed the immunoSEQ multiplex PCR reads with MiXCR, giving one entry per CDR3 protein. The table shows about 400,000 distinct CDR3 sequences, with more than 80% occurring only once. This sequence originates from a human donor with multiple sclerosis. Source material: CD8+ T cells from PBMCs.

The CDR3 spells CASSQQGTGMNTEAFF. The DNA of the CDR3 is TGCGCCAGCAGCCAACAGGGGACAGGGATGAACACTGAAGCTTTCTTT. The chain links TRBV4-1 to TRBJ1-1; 9 bases match TRBD1. The CDR3 has 16 amino acids. The V and J ends lost 2 bases and 0 bases, in that order; junction bases with no gene match: 4. Germline CDR1 is MGHRA and CDR2 is YSYEKL.